The 14 T cell receptor beta chains below all came from one sample that was sequenced in a study of graft-versus-host responses after intestinal transplantation. TCRdb's table, derived via immunoSEQ multiplex PCR, lists solely in-frame clones and lacks some. The sample lists 4,600 or so clones, about a quarter occurring once. The sample was alloreactive CD4+ T cells from a mixed lymphocyte reaction culture, taken before intestinal transplant. Regarding subset: CFSE-low proliferating T cells sorted from approximately 6-day pre-transplant mixed lymphocyte reaction (GvH or HvG direction). These TCRs come from a human patient who received an intestinal transplant.

CDR3 DNA sequence: TGTGCCTGGAGGGTCAGGGCTGGAAACACCATATATTTT. It is translated as CAWRVRAGNTIYF. The chain couples TRBV30 to TRBJ1-3, with D possibly TRBD1 on 5 matching bases. Trimming stripped 3 bases from V and 2 bases from J, with 8 bases between. CDR1 GTSNPN and CDR2 SVGIG come from the germline V gene (reference sequence). The CDR3 sequence is 13 residues long.

This clone was seen more than once but under ten times. The rearrangement joins TRBV28 to TRBJ1-2, with 8 bases lining up with TRBD1. Germline trimming cut 4 bases from V and 4 bases from J; bases unmatched to any gene: 8. Germline V gene lookup returns CDR1 MDHEN and CDR2 SYDVKM. This CDR3 comprises 15 residues. CDR3 DNA: TGTGCCAGCAGTTCGCAAGGACAGGGCCCCTATGGCTACACCTTC. This sequence encodes CASSSQGQGPYGYTF.

This clone is large by share. The sample contains more than one DNA sequence encoding this CDR3. V and J are TRBV29-1 and TRBJ1-2, with a possible D match to TRBD1 (6 bases). The V gene lost 4 bases and the J gene lost 1 base, with 10 bases spanning the gap. The length of the CDR3 is 13 residues. The V gene's germline CDR1 is SQVTM and CDR2 ANQGSEA. The CDR3 sequence: CSVAGQHNYGYTF. The CDR3 DNA reads TGCAGCGTTGCTGGACAGCATAACTATGGCTACACCTTC.

V is TRBV7-1 and J is TRBJ2-5, with 9 bases identical to TRBD2. TRBV7-1 is classed as an ORF, of uncertain function. V shed 5 bases, J shed 0 bases, and the junction held 16 bases outside the gene matches. The CDR3 runs 19 residues. CDR3 nucleotide sequence: TGTGCCAGCAGCGCCACGACGCGGAGCGGGGGGCTATACCAAGAGACCCAGTACTTC. As protein: CASSATTRSGGLYQETQYF.

Only one count was recorded for this clone. Possible read error: a much larger clone is one base away. The J gene is TRBJ1-2, the V gene TRBV28; D is unresolved. CDR1 is MDHEN, CDR2 SYDVKM, per germline. The CDR3 runs 14 residues. V lost 1 base and J lost 6, with 12 bases in between. The CDR3 is CASSLLRVRHGYTF. CDR3 coding DNA: TGTGCCAGCAGTTTATTGAGGGTACGGCATGGCTACACCTTC.

This clone rates as medium-sized. This chain uses TRBV6-5 with TRBJ2-3, with no clear D. Germline V gives CDR1 MNHEY, CDR2 SVGAGI. The CDR3 contains 14 residues. Trimming took 6 bases from V and 0 from J, leaving 10 bases between them. CDR3 loop: CASSTTYSTDTQYF. Here the CDR3 DNA reads TGTGCCAGCAGCACGACCTACAGCACAGATACGCAGTATTTT.

This sequence joins TRBV20-1 and TRBJ2-1, with D maybe TRBD2 (6 bases). The germline CDR1 and CDR2 sequences are DFQATT and SNEGSKA (reference sequence). The CDR3 runs 11 residues. CDR3 sequence (DNA): TGCAGGGGGGGAGGATGGAATGAGCAGTTCTTC. Its protein is CRGGGWNEQFF.

This clone is classed as medium-sized. The sample carries other DNA sequences with the same CDR3. J is TRBJ2-1 and V is TRBV7-6; 9 nucleotides agree with TRBD2. The CDR3 totals 17 residues. Germline loops: CDR1 SGHVS, CDR2 FNYEAQ. The ends lost 5 bases at V and 9 bases at J; junction bases unmatched: 17. CDR3 bases: TGTGCCAGCAGCCTGACTTGGGGTAGCGGGAGAGGGGGTGAGCAGTTCTTC. This sequence encodes CASSLTWGSGRGGEQFF.

By share of the sample, this clone is medium-sized. This chain connects TRBV5-4 to TRBJ2-7; 10 nucleotides line up with TRBD2. The CDR3 length is 17 residues. The V segment lost 0 bases and the J segment 1 base; nucleotides outside the gene matches: 7. Looked up from germline, CDR1 is SGHNT and CDR2 is YYREEE (reference sequence). In DNA form, the CDR3 reads TGTGCCAGCAGCTTGGGGGCTAGCGGGGGCCAATCCTACGAGCAGTACTTC. Its translation: CASSLGASGGQSYEQYF.

Only a few counts were recorded for this clone. The chain links TRBV19 to TRBJ1-3; D remains unclear. The CDR3 has 12 residues. Germline-derived CDR1 and CDR2 are LNHDA and SQIVND (reference sequence). Trimming cost V 6 bases and J 1 base, with 4 bases left between them. CDR3 bases: TGTGCCAGTAGGCTTTCTGGAAACACCATATATTTT. It specifies CASRLSGNTIYF.

The chain combines TRBV18 with TRBJ2-7; D possibly matches TRBD1 or TRBD2 (7 bases each). This CDR3 is 15 amino acids long. V lost 1 base, J lost 1 base, and 11 bases lay in between. Germline V gene sequence: CDR1 KGHSH, CDR2 LQKENI. CDR3: CASSPQQGGSYEQYF. The CDR3 DNA is TGTGCCAGCTCACCACAGCAGGGGGGGTCCTACGAGCAGTACTTC.

The table lists this clone with a few counts. The V call is TRBV19, the J call TRBJ2-2; possibly TRBD2 for D (5 bases). The CDR3 has 14 residues. Germline values: CDR1 LNHDA, CDR2 SQIVND (reference sequence). The germline V and J ends were trimmed by 6 bases and 5 bases, with 13 bases remaining between them. CDR3 region: CASSPRRITGELFF. CDR3 nucleotide sequence: TGTGCCAGTAGCCCCCGGAGGATAACCGGGGAGCTGTTTTTT.

The rearrangement joins TRBV27 to TRBJ2-3, with 8 bases fitting TRBD1. With 6 bases clipped from V and 6 bases from J, the junction kept 11 bases outside the gene matches. There are 15 residues in the CDR3. Germline-derived CDR1 and CDR2 are MNHEY and SMNVEV (reference sequence). CDR3 region: CASRDGQGLGDTQYF. The CDR3 coding sequence is TGTGCCAGCAGGGATGGACAGGGTTTAGGGGATACGCAGTATTTT.

In this sample, this clone turned up a few times. The chain recombines TRBV11-2 with TRBJ1-6; TRBD1 is a possible D gene (5 bases). Germline V gives CDR1 SGHAT, CDR2 FQNNGV. Deletions cut 1 base from V and 7 bases from J, with 11 bases between. The CDR3 sequence is 15 residues long. The CDR3 region has the DNA TGTGCCAGCAGCTTAGGTGCAGGGCTGAATTCACCCCTCCACTTT. Protein product: CASSLGAGLNSPLHF.